Sequencing of this TCR beta chain was carried out in a study of OX40 agonist ivuxolimab in advanced cancers. Study in general: Patients enrolled in dose escalation were diagnosed with hepatocellular carcinoma, melanoma, renal cell or head and neck cancer.

Using immunoSEQ multiplex PCR, the repertoire was profiled, and TCRdb retains in-frame clones only, with some absent. The data show approximately 66,000 clones, 85% seen once. The CDR3 has 13 amino acids. Per the germline V gene, CDR1 is MNHEY and CDR2 is SMNVEV (reference sequence). Losses at the gene ends were 8 bases for V and 8 bases for J; bases not matched to a gene: 9. This specimen was CD4+ or CD8+ T cells sorted from blood, taken in a trial of the OX40 agonist ivuxolimab. This clonotype originated in an adult with an advanced solid tumor such as melanoma, head and neck, liver or kidney cancer. The chain is built from TRBV27 and TRBJ1-2, with 9 nucleotides matching TRBD1. The CDR3 coding sequence is TGTGCCAGCGGGGACAGGGATTTGTTAGGCTACACCTTC. It encodes CASGDRDLLGYTF.